The 20 T cell receptor beta chains listed next were all sequenced from one sample in a study of beta chain features in type 1 diabetes. No antigens are known for them. Expressed TCRB transcripts got sequenced, as all isolated RNA was reverse transcribed. Sequencing used immunoSEQ multiplex PCR; TCRdb keeps in-frame clones, though not all of them. Among 200,000 to 300,000 clones listed, approximately 11% were seen once. Study-wide results and limits: For Type 1 diabetes patients, all four CD4+ subsets carried TCRB CDR3s that were moderately but significantly shorter.

Sequencing used naive CD4+ T cells from blood. Receptor source: a young man with type 1 diabetes.

This clone was seen only a few times. The chain joins TRBV30 to TRBJ2-7, with D possibly matching TRBD1 (5 bases). The CDR3 extends over 13 amino acids. CDR1 and CDR2 (germline): GTSNPN, SVGIG (reference sequence). V was clipped by 2 bases and J by 1 base, with 9 bases between them. The CDR3 nucleotides are TGTGCCTGGAGTAGGACACATTCCTACGAGCAGTACTTC. The encoded protein is CAWSRTHSYEQYF.

V and J are TRBV7-9 and TRBJ1-4; D is ambiguous. The V end lost 7 bases, the J end lost 6 bases, and 18 bases lay between the germline ends. Germline CDR1 and CDR2: SEHNR and FQNEAQ (reference sequence). The CDR3 spans 15 residues. CDR3 sequence: CASTFRPAKDEKLFF. The CDR3 DNA reads as TGTGCCAGCACCTTCAGGCCAGCCAAGGATGAAAAACTGTTTTTT.

This clone was observed a few times. The chain links TRBV29-1 to TRBJ2-3; tentative D call: TRBD2 (6 bases). The V end lost 8 bases, the J end lost 9 bases, and 18 bases lay between the germline ends. The length of the CDR3 is 12 residues. CDR1 is SQVTM and CDR2 is ANQGSEA in the germline V gene. CDR3 residues: CSNLGGGDTQYF. The CDR3 DNA reads TGCAGCAATCTCGGGGGTGGGGACACGCAGTATTTT.

This clone was observed a few times. The genes are TRBV19 and TRBJ2-1, with a possible D match to TRBD1 (5 bases). The CDR3 runs 16 residues. The V gene lost 6 bases and the J gene lost 0 bases, with 15 bases spanning the gap. CDR1 and CDR2 from the germline V gene are LNHDA and SQIVND (reference sequence). The CDR3 spells CASRDKPWGSYNEQFF. The CDR3 DNA follows: TGTGCCAGTAGGGACAAACCTTGGGGCTCCTACAATGAGCAGTTCTTC. The full variable domain, completed using reference TRBV19 and TRBJ2-1, is DGGITQSPKYLFRKEGQNVTLSCEQNLNHDAMYWYRQDPGQGLRLIYYSQIVNDFQKGDIAEGYSVSREKKESFPLTVTSAQKNPTAFYLCASRDKPWGSYNEQFFGPGTRLTVL.

This chain connects TRBV5-1 to TRBJ2-7, with 8 bases that match TRBD1. Germline CDR1 SGHRS, CDR2 YFSETQ. V lost 3 bases to trimming and J lost 5 bases; unmatched junction nucleotides: 7. There are 14 residues in the CDR3. The CDR3 DNA reads TGCGCCAGCAGCTCCTCAGGGGGCAGGGACGAGCAGTACTTC. As protein: CASSSSGGRDEQYF.

This clone was found a few times. Other DNA sequences within the sample encode an identical CDR3. The chain combines TRBV15 with TRBJ2-3; 8 positions agree with TRBD1. With 1 base clipped from V and 3 bases from J, the junction kept 0 bases outside the gene matches. The CDR3 has 14 residues. Germline V gene lookup returns CDR1 LNHNV and CDR2 YYDKDF (reference sequence). CDR3 protein: CATSRGQGTDTQYF. DNA of the CDR3: TGTGCCACCAGCAGAGGACAGGGGACAGATACGCAGTATTTT.

The sample holds a few counts of this clone. This chain connects TRBV2 to TRBJ1-5; D remains unclear. The germline V gene encodes CDR1 SNHLY and CDR2 FYNNEI. V lost 4 bases to trimming and J lost 8 bases, with 6 bases between them. The CDR3 spans 11 residues. DNA for the CDR3: TGTGCCAGCAGTGTTGGAGAGCCCCAGCATTTT. Its protein is CASSVGEPQHF.

This clone has just a few counts. The rearrangement joins TRBV29-1 to TRBJ1-4; D perhaps matches TRBD1 (5 bases). V lost 4 bases, J lost 1 base, and 7 bases lay in between. Per germline, CDR1 SQVTM and CDR2 ANQGSEA. This CDR3 has 13 residues. The chain's CDR3 is CSVGDRTNEKLFF. The CDR3 DNA sequence: TGCAGCGTTGGTGACAGAACTAATGAAAAACTGTTTTTT. The full variable domain, with the rest looked up from reference TRBV29-1 and TRBJ1-4, is SAVISQKPSRDICQRGTSLTIQCQVDSQVTMMFWYRQQPGQSLTLIATANQGSEATYESGFVIDKFPISRPNLTFSTLTVSNMSPEDSSIYLCSVGDRTNEKLFFGSGTQLSVL.

The gene calls are TRBV9 and TRBJ1-1; possible D gene TRBD1, 5 bases. Germline V CDR1 and CDR2: SGDLS, YYNGEE. Trimming cost V 7 bases and J 0 bases, with 10 bases left between them. The CDR3 runs 13 residues. In DNA form, the CDR3 reads TGTGCCAGCGCGACAGCAATGAACACTGAAGCTTTCTTT. It specifies CASATAMNTEAFF.

The CDR3 sequence: CASSPPNRASGGHMETQYF. The CDR3 DNA reads TGTGCCAGCAGCCCACCAAACCGTGCTAGCGGGGGGCATATGGAGACCCAGTACTTC. The chain recombines TRBV4-2 with TRBJ2-5; TRBD2 matches at 11 bases. This CDR3 comprises 19 residues. The V gene end was trimmed by 4 bases and the J gene end by 5 bases; junction bases not matched to a gene: 18. Germline CDR1 LGHNA, CDR2 YNFKEQ.

V and J are TRBV11-2 and TRBJ2-7; 7 bases match TRBD1. This CDR3 is 14 amino acids long. Germline values: CDR1 SGHAT, CDR2 FQNNGV. The J segment lost 2 bases and the V segment lost 2 bases, leaving 3 bases of the junction unmatched. The DNA of the CDR3 is TGTGCCAGCAGCTTAACCCAGGGGGCCTACGAGCAGTACTTC. Residues: CASSLTQGAYEQYF.

This rearrangement joins TRBV6-6 to TRBJ1-5; 7 nucleotides match TRBD1. V lost 6 bases and J lost 9; bases outside the gene matches: 11. Germline CDR1 reads MNHNY; CDR2 reads SVGAGI (reference sequence). The CDR3 extends over 14 amino acids. The CDR3 sequence is CASSSGTDPRPQHF. DNA of the CDR3: TGTGCCAGCAGCTCCGGGACAGACCCGCGGCCCCAGCATTTT.

The rearrangement links TRBV7-6 to TRBJ2-5, with 10 bases that match TRBD2. Germline trimming cut 0 bases from V and 7 bases from J; bases unmatched to any gene: 11. CDR1 is SGHVS and CDR2 is FNYEAQ in the germline V gene. This CDR3 is built from 17 residues. The CDR3 DNA reads TGTGCCAGCAGCTTAGCAGCACTAGCGGGGCCCGTGGGGACCCAGTACTTC. Protein: CASSLAALAGPVGTQYF. The complete variable domain, with remaining parts taken from reference TRBV7-6 and TRBJ2-5, reads GAGVSQSPRYKVTKRGQDVALRCDPISGHVSLYWYRQALGQGPEFLTYFNYEAQQDKSGLPNDRFSAERPEGSISTLTIQRTEQRDSAMYRCASSLAALAGPVGTQYFGPGTRLLVL.

The rearrangement joins TRBV5-6 to TRBJ1-5, with 8 bases matching TRBD1. Germline CDR1 reads SGHDT; CDR2 reads YYEEEE. Trimming at V came to 4 bases and at J to 4 bases, leaving 7 bases not matched to a gene. The CDR3 spans 15 residues. CDR3 nucleotide sequence: TGTGCCAGCAGCCCGTGGGACAGGCGGAATCAGCCCCAGCATTTT. This translates into CASSPWDRRNQPQHF.

This clone was detected only a few times. The rearrangement uses TRBV7-8 and TRBJ2-5, with 7 bases matching TRBD2. The V gene end was trimmed by 5 bases and the J gene end by 1 base; junction bases not matched to a gene: 7. From germline, CDR1 is SGHVS and CDR2 FQNEAQ. The CDR3 runs to 15 residues. For the CDR3, the DNA is TGTGCCAGCAGCCCCCTCGGGAGGCCCCAAGAGACCCAGTACTTC. This encodes CASSPLGRPQETQYF.

A few counts support this clone. V and J are TRBV7-2 and TRBJ1-4; possibly TRBD1 for D (5 bases). Germline CDR1 SGHTA, CDR2 FQGNSA. The V gene lost 1 base and the J gene lost 7 bases, with 13 bases spanning the gap. The CDR3 contains 15 residues. As DNA, the CDR3 is TGTGCCAGCAGCTTAGTGGTTACAGGCGGTGAAAAACTGTTTTTT. Translating it yields CASSLVVTGGEKLFF.

The gene calls are TRBV6-5 and TRBJ2-7; D possibly corresponds to TRBD2 (6 bases). The CDR3 covers 14 residues. Trimming took 5 bases from V and 4 from J, leaving 15 bases between them. Germline CDR1 MNHEY, CDR2 SVGAGI. DNA for the CDR3: TGTGCCAGCAGTCCCCCGGGGGAACTTTACGAGCAGTACTTC. Translating gives CASSPPGELYEQYF.

This rearrangement joins TRBV18 to TRBJ2-5, with D maybe TRBD2 (6 bases). Germline V gene lookup returns CDR1 KGHSH and CDR2 LQKENI. V lost 2 bases and J 2 bases, leaving 9 bases between the germline ends. CDR3 length: 14 residues. CDR3 sequence: CASSPAGRQETQYF. The CDR3 DNA follows: TGTGCCAGCTCACCAGCGGGGCGGCAAGAGACCCAGTACTTC.

The V gene is TRBV6-6, the J gene TRBJ1-2, with D unclear. The germline V gene encodes CDR1 MNHNY and CDR2 SVGAGI (reference sequence). The CDR3 length is 12 residues. V was shortened by 11 bases and J by 3 bases, with 13 bases between the two germline ends. DNA for the CDR3: TGTGCCGGAGGACCCTCGGACTATGGCTACACCTTC. This sequence encodes CAGGPSDYGYTF.

This clone was counted between two and nine times. This chain links TRBV7-2 with TRBJ2-7; the match to TRBD2 covers 10 bases. The J segment lost 2 bases and the V segment lost 8 bases, leaving 6 bases of the junction unmatched. The CDR3 totals 14 residues. Germline lookup yields CDR1 SGHTA and CDR2 FQGNSA. The CDR3 DNA follows: TGTGCCAGCGGGAGGACTAGCGGTACCTACGAGCAGTACTTC. Its translation: CASGRTSGTYEQYF.